The rows below give T cell receptor beta chains drawn from one sample of a study of blood T cell repertoires in COVID-19. This table comes from immunoSEQ multiplex PCR, and its TCRdb copy is limited to in-frame clones, with some not included. The sample carries about 210,000 clones, about 86% recorded once. The sample was peripheral blood. All receptors come from a woman aged 50 to 65 with acute or convalescent COVID-19. Both conserved end residues are part of each CDR3. A D gene is named only where the DNA matches it firmly.

D: -; J: TRBJ2-7; V: TRBV9; DNA: TGTGCCAGCAGCGTAGACGAGGGTACGGGCGAGCAGTACTTC; CDR3: CASSVDEGTGEQYF
D: TRBD2; J: TRBJ2-5; V: TRBV7-6; DNA: TGTGCCAGCAGCTTAGGCGGGGGGCCAGAGACCCAGTACTTC; CDR3: CASSLGGGPETQYF
D: -; J: TRBJ2-7; V: TRBV18; DNA: TGTGCCAGCTCACCCGGGGAGGACGAGCAGTACTTC; CDR3: CASSPGEDEQYF
D: TRBD1; J: TRBJ1-5; V: TRBV6-1; DNA: TGTGCCAGCAGTGAAGCCGGGACAGGCAGAGGGCAGCCCCAGCATTTT; CDR3: CASSEAGTGRGQPQHF
D: -; J: TRBJ2-3; V: TRBV6-5; DNA: TGTGCCAGCAGCACCCGACAGGTCACAGATACGCAGTATTTT; CDR3: CASSTRQVTDTQYF
D: -; J: TRBJ2-7; V: TRBV4-2; DNA: TGTGCCAGCAGCCAGCTGGACAGTCCTTCCTACGAGCAGTACTTC; CDR3: CASSQLDSPSYEQYF
D: TRBD1; J: TRBJ2-7; V: TRBV19; DNA: TGTGCCAGTAGTGACGGGACAGCCTACGAGCAGTACTTC; CDR3: CASSDGTAYEQYF
D: -; J: TRBJ2-7; V: TRBV2; DNA: TGTGCCAGCAGTGATCCGACTGAGAGCTCCTACGAGCAGTACTTC; CDR3: CASSDPTESSYEQYF
D: -; J: TRBJ2-7; V: TRBV5-1; DNA: TGCGCCAGTAGGGGACTTCCGAGCTCCTACGAGCAGTACTTC; CDR3: CASRGLPSSYEQYF
D: TRBD2; J: TRBJ2-7; V: TRBV25-1; DNA: TGTGCCAGCAGTGAATCAGAGAGCGGGAGGCCCTACGAGCAGTACTTC; CDR3: CASSESESGRPYEQYF
D: -; J: TRBJ1-6; V: TRBV21-1; DNA: TGTGCCAGCAGCAAATTTACAGGGTATAATTCACCCCTCCACTTT; CDR3: CASSKFTGYNSPLHF
D: -; J: TRBJ2-7; V: TRBV5-1; DNA: TGCGCCAGCAACCCGTTTAGCTCCCCCGAGAGCTCCTACGAGCAGTACTTC; CDR3: CASNPFSSPESSYEQYF
D: TRBD2; J: TRBJ2-4; V: TRBV7-8; DNA: TGTGCCAGCAGCTTCATGACTAGCCCCACTTCTGAAAACATTCAGTACTTC; CDR3: CASSFMTSPTSENIQYF
D: TRBD2; J: TRBJ2-5; V: TRBV10-2; DNA: TGCGCCAGCAGTCAGACTAGCGGGAGGCCGGGGACCCAGTACTTC; CDR3: CASSQTSGRPGTQYF
D: TRBD2; J: TRBJ2-1; V: TRBV24-1; DNA: TGTGCCACCAGTGATCGGACTAGCGGTCGCTCCTACAATGAGCAGTTCTTC; CDR3: CATSDRTSGRSYNEQFF
D: TRBD1; J: TRBJ1-4; V: TRBV4-2; DNA: TGTGCCAGCAGCCCGACAGGGTTCGATGAAAAACTGTTTTTT; CDR3: CASSPTGFDEKLFF
D: -; J: TRBJ2-3; V: TRBV29-1; DNA: TGCAGCGTTTCCGGGACACCAACAGATACGCAGTATTTT; CDR3: CSVSGTPTDTQYF